Listed below are T cell receptor beta chains from one sample, sequenced in a study of blood T cell repertoires in COVID-19. Sequenced by immunoSEQ multiplex PCR; TCRdb stores in-frame clones only, minus some. The sample carries about 44,000 clones, approximately 81% recorded once. The sample consisted of peripheral blood. Receptor source: a woman in her 70s with acute or convalescent COVID-19. The CDR3 runs from the conserved cysteine through the conserved F or W. Each record gives: clone size, V gene, J gene, D gene, CDR3 DNA, CDR3 protein. The D gene is left open where the match is weak. Clone size is shown for a subset of rows, as once, few, many or a class of expanded clone.

clone size: NA; V gene: TRBV7-8; J gene: TRBJ1-6; D gene: TRBD1; CDR3 DNA: TGTGCCAGCAGCTTAGCGCATAGACAGGGAAATTCACCCCTCCACTTT; CDR3 protein: CASSLAHRQGNSPLHF
clone size: NA; V gene: TRBV14; J gene: TRBJ2-1; D gene: TRBD2; CDR3 DNA: TGTGCCAGCAGCCCTGGACTAGCGGGAGGGTATGAGCAGTTCTTC; CDR3 protein: CASSPGLAGGYEQFF
clone size: NA; V gene: TRBV11-3; J gene: TRBJ2-1; D gene: TRBD2; CDR3 DNA: TGTGCCAGCAGCTTGGGACTAGCGGGAGGGACGTACAATTATGAGCAGTTCTTC; CDR3 protein: CASSLGLAGGTYNYEQFF
clone size: NA; V gene: TRBV12-3/TRBV12-4; J gene: TRBJ2-1; D gene: TRBD1; CDR3 DNA: TGTGCCAGCAGACCGACAGGGGCCCATGAGCAGTTCTTC; CDR3 protein: CASRPTGAHEQFF
clone size: NA; V gene: TRBV7-7; J gene: TRBJ1-1; D gene: TRBD1; CDR3 DNA: TGTGCTAGCAGCGCAGACAGGGCCACTGAAGCTTTCTTT; CDR3 protein: CASSADRATEAFF
clone size: NA; V gene: TRBV11-3; J gene: TRBJ1-4; D gene: TRBD1; CDR3 DNA: TGTGCCAGCAGCCCCCAGACAGGGCCAAATGAAAAACTGTTTTTT; CDR3 protein: CASSPQTGPNEKLFF
clone size: NA; V gene: TRBV28; J gene: TRBJ1-6; D gene: TRBD1; CDR3 DNA: TGTGCCAGCAGTCCTGGGACAGGGGGTTCACCCCTCCACTTT; CDR3 protein: CASSPGTGGSPLHF
clone size: few; V gene: TRBV6-1; J gene: TRBJ1-5; D gene: NA; CDR3 DNA: TGTGCCAGCAGTGAAGCACGGTTCAATCAGCCCCAGCATTTT; CDR3 protein: CASSEARFNQPQHF
clone size: few; V gene: TRBV7-3; J gene: TRBJ1-1; D gene: NA; CDR3 DNA: TGTGCCAGCAGTCCCCAGGGTCTCGGTGAAGCTTTCTTT; CDR3 protein: CASSPQGLGEAFF
clone size: NA; V gene: TRBV3-1/TRBV3-2; J gene: TRBJ1-3; D gene: NA; CDR3 DNA: TGTGCCAGCAGCCAAGATAGGGCGGGCTCTGGAAACACCATATATTTT; CDR3 protein: CASSQDRAGSGNTIYF
clone size: once; V gene: TRBV7-2; J gene: TRBJ1-2; D gene: NA; CDR3 DNA: TGTGCCAGCAGCTTAGGCGAGATACTTCGGGGCTACACCTTC; CDR3 protein: CASSLGEILRGYTF
clone size: NA; V gene: TRBV12-3/TRBV12-4; J gene: TRBJ1-2; D gene: NA; CDR3 DNA: TGTGCCAGCAGTCTTACCCCCGCGGGAGGCTACACCTTC; CDR3 protein: CASSLTPAGGYTF
clone size: NA; V gene: TRBV30; J gene: TRBJ2-1; D gene: TRBD2; CDR3 DNA: TGTGCCTGGAAGGCGGGAGGGTGGAGCAATGAGCAGTTCTTC; CDR3 protein: CAWKAGGWSNEQFF
clone size: NA; V gene: TRBV6-5; J gene: TRBJ2-1; D gene: TRBD2; CDR3 DNA: TGTGCCAGCAGTTACTCTAGCGGGAGGGTTAACAATGAGCAGTTCTTC; CDR3 protein: CASSYSSGRVNNEQFF
clone size: NA; V gene: TRBV19; J gene: TRBJ2-7; D gene: TRBD1; CDR3 DNA: TGTGCCAGTAGGTATCGGGACAGACCCTACGAGCAGTACTTC; CDR3 protein: CASRYRDRPYEQYF
clone size: NA; V gene: TRBV6-1; J gene: TRBJ2-5; D gene: TRBD1; CDR3 DNA: TGTGCCAGCAGTTCTCCGGGACAGGGTCAAGAGACCCAGTACTTC; CDR3 protein: CASSSPGQGQETQYF
clone size: NA; V gene: TRBV27; J gene: TRBJ2-2; D gene: TRBD2; CDR3 DNA: TGTGCCAGCAGTATCGGACTAGCGGGCGGGGAGCTGTTTTTT; CDR3 protein: CASSIGLAGGELFF
clone size: NA; V gene: TRBV9; J gene: TRBJ2-5; D gene: TRBD1; CDR3 DNA: TGTGCCACCGGACAGGGTGGGACCCAGTACTTC; CDR3 protein: CATGQGGTQYF
clone size: NA; V gene: TRBV3-1/TRBV3-2; J gene: TRBJ1-1; D gene: NA; CDR3 DNA: TGTGCCAGCAGCCCAGGCGGGGGCACTGAAGCTTTCTTT; CDR3 protein: CASSPGGGTEAFF
clone size: NA; V gene: TRBV7-3; J gene: TRBJ1-1; D gene: NA; CDR3 DNA: TGTGCCAGCAAGTCCGGGAGCTCGAACACTGAAGCTTTCTTT; CDR3 protein: CASKSGSSNTEAFF
clone size: NA; V gene: TRBV18; J gene: TRBJ2-1; D gene: NA; CDR3 DNA: TGTGCCAGCTCCCTATTACCCGGGGAACCCTCCTACAATGAGCAGTTCTTC; CDR3 protein: CASSLLPGEPSYNEQFF
clone size: NA; V gene: TRBV7-2; J gene: TRBJ1-2; D gene: NA; CDR3 DNA: TGTGCCAGCAGCCCCCACACCGGGACACCCTATGGCTACACCTTC; CDR3 protein: CASSPHTGTPYGYTF
clone size: NA; V gene: TRBV6-6; J gene: TRBJ2-2; D gene: TRBD2; CDR3 DNA: TGTGCCAGCAGCCTCGGGACTAGCGGGAGGGGCGGGGAGCTGTTTTTT; CDR3 protein: CASSLGTSGRGGELFF
clone size: NA; V gene: TRBV30; J gene: TRBJ2-3; D gene: TRBD2; CDR3 DNA: TGTGCCTGGAGCCTAGCGGGAGGAGCAGATACGCAGTATTTT; CDR3 protein: CAWSLAGGADTQYF